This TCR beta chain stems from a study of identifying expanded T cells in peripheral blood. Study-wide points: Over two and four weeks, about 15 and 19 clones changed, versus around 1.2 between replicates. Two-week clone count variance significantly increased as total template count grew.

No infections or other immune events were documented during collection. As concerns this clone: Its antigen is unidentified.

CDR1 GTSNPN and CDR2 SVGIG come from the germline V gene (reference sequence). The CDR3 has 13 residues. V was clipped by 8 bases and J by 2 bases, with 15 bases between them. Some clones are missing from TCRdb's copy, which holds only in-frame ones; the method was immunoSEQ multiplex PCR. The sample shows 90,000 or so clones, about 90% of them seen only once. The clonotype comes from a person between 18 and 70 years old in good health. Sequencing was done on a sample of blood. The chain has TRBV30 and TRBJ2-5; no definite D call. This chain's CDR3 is CAALRQVQETQYF. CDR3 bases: TGTGCCGCGCTGCGGCAAGTACAAGAGACCCAGTACTTC.